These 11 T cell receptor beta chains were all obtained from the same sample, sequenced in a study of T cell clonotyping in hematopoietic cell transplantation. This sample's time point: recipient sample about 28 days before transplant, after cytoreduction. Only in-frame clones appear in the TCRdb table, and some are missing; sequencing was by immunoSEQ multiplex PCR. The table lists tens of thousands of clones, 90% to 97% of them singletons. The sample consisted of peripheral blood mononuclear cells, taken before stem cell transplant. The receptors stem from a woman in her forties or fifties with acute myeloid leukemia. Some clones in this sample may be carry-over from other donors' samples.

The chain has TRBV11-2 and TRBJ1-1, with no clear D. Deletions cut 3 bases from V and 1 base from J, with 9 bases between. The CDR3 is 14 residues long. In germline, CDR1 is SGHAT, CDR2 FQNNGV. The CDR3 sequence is CASSFGQQNTEAFF. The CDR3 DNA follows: TGTGCCAGCAGCTTTGGGCAGCAGAACACTGAAGCTTTCTTT.

The CDR3 region has the DNA TGTGCCAGCAGCCCCCTCCGCGGGAGTTCCTACGAGCAGTACTTC. As protein: CASSPLRGSSYEQYF. The chain recombines TRBV11-2 with TRBJ2-7, with 7 bases matching TRBD2. The germline gives CDR1 SGHAT, CDR2 FQNNGV. V dropped 5 bases and J dropped 1; count of bases not matched to a gene: 8. The CDR3 is 15 amino acids. Full variable domain (outside the CDR3, taken from reference TRBV11-2 and TRBJ2-7): EAGVAQSPRYKIIEKRQSVAFWCNPISGHATLYWYQQILGQGPKLLIQFQNNGVVDDSQLPKDRFSAERLKGVDSTLKIQPAKLEDSAVYLCASSPLRGSSYEQYFGPGTRLTVT.

In DNA, the CDR3 is TGTGCCAGCAGAAGAATACTGACAGGACTGGGAGAGACCCAGTACTTC. Encoded protein: CASRRILTGLGETQYF. The gene calls are TRBV9 and TRBJ2-5; TRBD1 might be the D (6 bases). The V gene lost 5 bases and the J gene lost 4 bases, with 21 bases spanning the gap. The CDR3 is made up of 16 amino acids. Germline assignment: CDR1 SGDLS and CDR2 YYNGEE.

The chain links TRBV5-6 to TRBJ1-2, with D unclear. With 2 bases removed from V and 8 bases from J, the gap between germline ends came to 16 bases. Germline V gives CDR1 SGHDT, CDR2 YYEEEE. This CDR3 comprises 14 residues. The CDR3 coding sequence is TGTGCCAGCAGCTTTAGTTTAGGGAGGTACGGCTACACCTTC. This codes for CASSFSLGRYGYTF.

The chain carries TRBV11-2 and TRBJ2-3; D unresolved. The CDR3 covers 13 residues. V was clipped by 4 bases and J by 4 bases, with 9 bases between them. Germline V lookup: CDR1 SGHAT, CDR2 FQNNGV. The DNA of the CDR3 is TGTGCCAGCAGCTCACAACCCCCAGATACGCAGTATTTT. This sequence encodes CASSSQPPDTQYF.

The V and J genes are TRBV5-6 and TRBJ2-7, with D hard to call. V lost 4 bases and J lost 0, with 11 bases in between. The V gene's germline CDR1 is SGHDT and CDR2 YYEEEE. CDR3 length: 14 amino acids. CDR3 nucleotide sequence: TGTGCCAGCAGCCCCGAGCTATACTCCTACGAGCAGTACTTC. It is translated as CASSPELYSYEQYF.

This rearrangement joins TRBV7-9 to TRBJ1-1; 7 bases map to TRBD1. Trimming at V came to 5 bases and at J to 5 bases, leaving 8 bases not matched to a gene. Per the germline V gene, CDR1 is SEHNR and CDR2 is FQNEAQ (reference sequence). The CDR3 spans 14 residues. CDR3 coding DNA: TGTGCCAGCAGCGTAGGGGGCGTGGAGACTGAAGCTTTCTTT. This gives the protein CASSVGGVETEAFF.

CDR3 residues: CASSQGPSGSWDTQYF. The CDR3 nucleotides are TGTGCCAGCAGCCAAGGCCCGAGCGGGAGCTGGGATACGCAGTATTTT. The rearrangement links TRBV4-2 to TRBJ2-3; 8 nucleotides line up with TRBD2. This CDR3 has 16 residues. J gave up 6 bases and V 1 base, and 9 bases lay outside the gene matches. Germline loops: CDR1 LGHNA, CDR2 YNFKEQ.

The CDR3 here is CASSRTAPTNEKLFF. The CDR3 nucleotides are TGTGCCAGCAGCCGCACGGCTCCAACTAATGAAAAACTGTTTTTT. This chain links TRBV28 with TRBJ1-4; D gene uncertain. CDR3 size: 15 residues. V lost 6 bases and J lost 0, with 11 bases in between. Germline CDR1 reads MDHEN; CDR2 reads SYDVKM.

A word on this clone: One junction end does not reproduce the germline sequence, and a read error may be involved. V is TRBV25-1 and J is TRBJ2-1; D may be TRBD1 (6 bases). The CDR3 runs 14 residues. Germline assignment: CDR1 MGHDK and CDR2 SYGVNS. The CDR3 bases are TGTGCCAGCAGTGCCAGGGGACCCTACTATGAGCAGTTCTTC. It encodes CASSARGPYYEQFF.

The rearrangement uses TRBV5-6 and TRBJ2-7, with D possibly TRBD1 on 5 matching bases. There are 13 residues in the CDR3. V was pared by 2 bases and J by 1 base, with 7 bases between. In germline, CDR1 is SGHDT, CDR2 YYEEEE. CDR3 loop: CASSFDSSYEQYF. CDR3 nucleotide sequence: TGTGCCAGCAGCTTTGACAGTTCCTACGAGCAGTACTTC. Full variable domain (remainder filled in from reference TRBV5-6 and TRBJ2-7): DAGVTQSPTHLIKTRGQQVTLRCSPKSGHDTVSWYQQALGQGPQFIFQYYEEEERQRGNFPDRFSGHQFPNYSSELNVNALLLGDSALYLCASSFDSSYEQYFGPGTRLTVT.